Each of the 24 T cell receptor beta chains below was sequenced from the same sample in a study of lung T cells in sarcoidosis with Löfgren's syndrome. Via MiXCR, TCRdb re-called the reads, giving one row per CDR3 protein. The table has about 63,000 distinct CDR3 sequences, about 20% seen once. Sample: CD4+ T cells from PBMCs. All receptors come from a human donor with sarcoidosis (Löfgren's syndrome or another form), or a control subject (not recorded which).

This rearrangement joins TRBV2 to TRBJ1-6; 7 nucleotides align to TRBD1. The CDR3 runs 13 residues. Germline-derived CDR1 and CDR2 are SNHLY and FYNNEI. With V trimmed by 3 bases and J by 9 bases, 2 bases remained unmatched. The chain's CDR3 is CASSDRGGSPLHF. The CDR3 nucleotides read TGTGCCAGCAGTGACAGGGGGGGTTCACCCCTCCACTTT.

In its sample, this clonotype was seen many times. The CDR3, as DNA: TGTGCCAGCCGCCCCCATGGACTAGACAAGCAGTACTTC. Its protein is CASRPHGLDKQYF. This chain connects TRBV28 to TRBJ2-7; TRBD2 matches at 7 bases. Losses at the gene ends were 8 bases for V and 8 bases for J; bases not matched to a gene: 12. CDR1 is MDHEN, CDR2 SYDVKM, per germline. This CDR3 contains 13 residues.

For this clonotype: This could be a read error, since a much larger clone is one nucleotide away. CDR3: CASSRAGGDRETQHF. The CDR3 DNA is TGTGCCAGCAGCCGAGCGGGAGGAGATAGAGAGACCCAGCACTTC. The genes are TRBV7-9 and TRBJ2-5; 9 bases line up with TRBD2. Germline values: CDR1 SEHNR, CDR2 FQNEAQ (reference sequence). The CDR3 covers 15 residues.

The V gene is TRBV18, the J gene TRBJ2-1, with a tentative D call TRBD1 (5 bases). There are 13 residues in the CDR3. Germline V gene sequence: CDR1 KGHSH, CDR2 LQKENI. V lost 3 bases and J 2 bases, leaving 5 bases between the germline ends. In nucleotides, the CDR3 is TGTGCCAGCTCACCGGACACCTACAATGAGCAGTTCTTC. Its translation is CASSPDTYNEQFF.

Remarks on this clonotype: A clone one base away is much larger, so this may be a read error. This chain uses TRBV7-2 with TRBJ2-6, with TRBD2 matching 12 bases. The germline V gene has CDR1 SGHTA and CDR2 FQGNSA. The CDR3 is 18 residues long. CDR3 sequence: CAGSQGLAGSSGANVLTF. The CDR3 DNA sequence: TGTGCCGGCAGCCAGGGACTAGCGGGCAGCTCTGGGGCCAACGTCCTGACTTTC.

The table lists this clonotype with a few counts. The V and J genes are TRBV3-1 and TRBJ2-1, with TRBD2 matching 8 bases. The germline CDR1 and CDR2 sequences are LGHDT and YNNKEL (reference sequence). The CDR3 runs 13 residues. The V and J ends lost 1 base and 14 bases, in that order; junction bases with no gene match: 7. The CDR3 DNA follows: TGTGCCAGCAGCCAAGCGGGACTAGGCAGGGAGTTCTTC. It translates to CASSQAGLGREFF.

V usage is TRBV18 and J usage is TRBJ2-5; 7 bases fit TRBD2. This CDR3 has 15 residues. Trimming at V came to 0 bases and at J to 1 base, leaving 2 bases not matched to a gene. Germline V gene sequence: CDR1 KGHSH, CDR2 LQKENI. The CDR3 nucleotides are TGTGCCAGCTCACCACCGTGGGGGGGCCAAGAGACCCAGTACTTC. It yields the protein CASSPPWGGQETQYF.

The chain employs TRBV18 and TRBJ2-3; possibly TRBD2 for D (6 bases). V lost 1 base, J lost 5 bases, and 10 bases lay in between. Per germline, CDR1 KGHSH and CDR2 LQKENI. The CDR3 is 14 amino acids. The CDR3 nucleotides are TGTGCCAGCTCACCACGGACGGGGGAAGATACGCAGTATTTT. Encoded protein: CASSPRTGEDTQYF.

In regard to this clonotype: Given a much more abundant clone one base away, this may be a read error. The rearrangement links TRBV2 to TRBJ2-3; either TRBD1 or TRBD2 may fit D (5 bases each). In germline, CDR1 is SNHLY, CDR2 FYNNEI. Between the trimmed V and J ends, which lost 6 bases and 8 bases, there was a span of 21 bases. The CDR3 covers 15 residues. CDR3 sequence (DNA): TGTGCCAGCAGGAAGGGGCCACGGGACCCAGGTACGCAGTATTTT. This encodes CASRKGPRDPGTQYF.

The chain has TRBV19 and TRBJ2-3, with 7 positions matching TRBD2. Germline V lookup: CDR1 LNHDA, CDR2 SQIVND (reference sequence). V trimming: 3 bases; J trimming: 3 bases; junction bases outside the gene matches: 6. This CDR3 has 15 amino acids. CDR3 amino acids: CASSIKRGPTDTQYF. DNA for the CDR3: TGTGCCAGTAGTATCAAGCGGGGACCTACAGATACGCAGTATTTT.

This clonotype was seen ten or more times. This chain uses TRBV7-2 with TRBJ1-3; D remains ambiguous. CDR3 length: 12 residues. The germline V gene has CDR1 SGHTA and CDR2 FQGNSA. V was pared by 1 base and J by 9 bases, with 7 bases between. CDR3 protein: CASSLDKATIYF. DNA of the CDR3: TGTGCCAGCAGCTTAGACAAGGCCACCATATATTTT.

Ten or more counts support this clonotype. CDR3: CASSLMAQIGNTIYF. CDR3 sequence (DNA): TGTGCCAGCAGCTTAATGGCACAGATCGGAAACACCATATATTTT. This rearrangement joins TRBV7-2 to TRBJ1-3; the D is unclear. V dropped 2 bases and J dropped 4 bases, with 12 bases sitting between them. Germline-derived CDR1 and CDR2 are SGHTA and FQGNSA. CDR3 length: 15 residues. Looking up the rest from reference TRBV7-2 and TRBJ1-3 gives the full variable domain: GAGVSQSPSNKVTEKGKDVELRCDPISGHTALYWYRQSLGQGLEFLIYFQGNSAPDKSGLPSDRFSAERTGGSVSTLTIQRTQQEDSAVYLCASSLMAQIGNTIYFGEGSWLTVV.

This clonotype was seen repeatedly, ten times or more. The chain has TRBV10-3 and TRBJ2-1; TRBD2 aligns across 8 bases. The CDR3 extends over 16 amino acids. CDR1 and CDR2 (germline): ENHRY, SYGVKD. The V and J ends lost 6 bases and 3 bases, in that order; junction bases with no gene match: 10. CDR3 sequence: CAIRDATSEFYNEQFF. The CDR3 DNA sequence: TGTGCCATCAGGGATGCGACTAGCGAGTTCTACAATGAGCAGTTCTTC.

This chain connects TRBV18 to TRBJ2-3, with 7 positions matching TRBD2. The CDR3 has 11 residues. Per the germline V gene, CDR1 is KGHSH and CDR2 is LQKENI. The CDR3: CAGGSTDTQYF. CDR3 sequence (DNA): TGTGCGGGCGGGAGTACAGATACGCAGTATTTT. Supplemented by reference TRBV18 and TRBJ2-3, the full variable domain reads NAGVMQNPRHLVRRRGQEARLRCSPMKGHSHVYWYRQLPEEGLKFMVYLQKENIIDESGMPKERFSAEFPKEGPSILRIQQVVRGDSAAYFCAGGSTDTQYFGPGTRLTVL.

Ten or more counts support this clonotype. The V gene is TRBV6-1, the J gene TRBJ2-2; D is possibly TRBD1 (5 bases). Germline V gene sequence: CDR1 MNHNS, CDR2 SASEGT. Trimming shortened V by 6 bases and J by 4 bases, and 9 bases separated the two germline ends. CDR3 length: 13 residues. DNA for the CDR3: TGTGCCAGCAGATATACAGGCACCGGGGAGCTGTTTTTT. Amino acids: CASRYTGTGELFF.

The chain couples TRBV29-1 to TRBJ2-2; 11 bases agree with TRBD1. Per the germline V gene, CDR1 is SQVTM and CDR2 is ANQGSEA. This CDR3 contains 14 residues. V lost 4 bases to trimming and J lost 4 bases; unmatched junction nucleotides: 2. The CDR3 loop reads CSVGTGGVTGELFF. The CDR3 DNA is TGCAGCGTTGGGACAGGGGGCGTCACCGGGGAGCTGTTTTTT.

There are many counts of this clonotype. The rearrangement uses TRBV20-1 and TRBJ2-1; 9 positions agree with TRBD2. Germline V gene lookup returns CDR1 DFQATT and CDR2 SNEGSKA (reference sequence). After removal of 0 bases from V and 4 bases from J, the junction contained 10 bases not matched to a gene. CDR3 length: 17 residues. CDR3 coding DNA: TGCAGTGCTAGAGATGCGGGAGGGCCCGCGGAATACAATGAGCAGTTCTTC. Residues: CSARDAGGPAEYNEQFF.

This clonotype has a count of ten or more. CDR3 residues: CASSRTGVEGNQPQHF. The CDR3 coding sequence is TGTGCCAGTAGTCGGACAGGGGTTGAGGGCAATCAGCCCCAGCATTTT. This sequence joins TRBV19 and TRBJ1-5, with 9 bases lining up with TRBD1. Germline V gives CDR1 LNHDA, CDR2 SQIVND (reference sequence). The CDR3 has 16 amino acids. Unmatched junction bases numbered 7, after V lost 5 bases and J lost 2 bases. Using reference TRBV19 and TRBJ1-5 for the parts outside the CDR3, the full variable domain is DGGITQSPKYLFRKEGQNVTLSCEQNLNHDAMYWYRQDPGQGLRLIYYSQIVNDFQKGDIAEGYSVSREKKESFPLTVTSAQKNPTAFYLCASSRTGVEGNQPQHFGDGTRLSIL.

By sample fraction, this clonotype is medium-sized. The chain uses TRBV7-2 and TRBJ2-3; D unclear. The CDR3 has 15 residues. The V end was cut by 4 bases, the J end by 1 base, with 12 bases between. Germline lookup yields CDR1 SGHTA and CDR2 FQGNSA. CDR3 sequence reads: CASSSTGVGTDTQYF. Here the CDR3 DNA reads TGTGCCAGCAGCTCCACCGGAGTGGGCACAGATACGCAGTATTTT.

This clonotype was seen only a few times. This chain connects TRBV19 to TRBJ1-5; TRBD1 is a possible D gene (6 bases). Trimming pared 3 bases from V and 5 bases from J, leaving 11 bases between. Germline lookup yields CDR1 LNHDA and CDR2 SQIVND (reference sequence). CDR3 length equals 14 residues. The CDR3 coding sequence is TGTGCCAGTAGTATCTCGACAGGAGATCAGCCCCAGCATTTT. This sequence encodes CASSISTGDQPQHF.

As for this clonotype: Just one base apart from a much larger clone, this may be a read error. Because the CDR3 is missing its conserved closing phenylalanine or tryptophan, this is likely a read error. The chain joins TRBV7-2 to TRBJ2-5; D perhaps matches TRBD1 (5 bases). The CDR3 totals 15 residues. V dropped 2 bases and J dropped 5 bases, with 15 bases sitting between them. CDR1 is SGHTA, CDR2 FQGNSA, per germline. This CDR3 reads CASSLSGAKGETQYS. The DNA of the CDR3 is TGTGCCAGCAGCTTAAGTGGGGCTAAGGGGGAGACCCAGTACTCC.

This clonotype was detected ten times or more. The chain recombines TRBV4-1 with TRBJ1-4, with 9 bases lining up with TRBD1. CDR3 length: 13 amino acids. Trimming took 8 bases from V and 8 from J; bases not matched to a gene: 6. Germline CDR1 MGHRA, CDR2 YSYEKL. CDR3 bases: TGCGCCAGCGGCTTGACAGGGGGGGAAAAACTGTTTTTT. Residues: CASGLTGGEKLFF.

This clonotype was seen many times. V usage is TRBV15 and J usage is TRBJ2-3; 10 positions match TRBD1. The CDR3 loop spans 14 amino acids. Germline-derived CDR1 and CDR2 are LNHNV and YYDKDF (reference sequence). V trimming: 5 bases; J trimming: 6 bases; junction bases outside the gene matches: 5. The CDR3 reads CATSGTGVADTQYF. As DNA, the CDR3 is TGTGCCACCAGCGGGACAGGGGTGGCCGATACGCAGTATTTT.

For this clonotype: A much larger clonotype is one base distant, so this may be a read error. As the CDR3 is not closed by the conserved phenylalanine or tryptophan, this likely results from a read error. This sequence joins TRBV20-1 and TRBJ1-1; maybe TRBD1 (5 bases). The CDR3 length is 16 residues. CDR1 is DFQATT and CDR2 is SNEGSKA in the germline V gene (reference sequence). The ends were cut back, 3 bases at V and 3 bases at J, with 20 bases in the middle. CDR3 residues: CSARPTLSGVYTEAFL. The CDR3 DNA sequence: TGCAGTGCTAGGCCGACACTTTCGGGGGTCTACACTGAAGCTTTCCTT.